This TCR beta chain was sequenced for a study of cytomegalovirus exposure and HLA in healthy donors. Overall study results and limits: A later analysis associated 15,000 or so TCR beta sequences with HLA alleles at a 0.05 false discovery rate. A cluster of highly shared sequence variants was likely a sequencing artifact.

This clone was observed a few times. No antigen is known for it. The PCR contained 60 Vbeta and 13 Jbeta primers. As originally analysed: Unique TCR beta chains totaled roughly 80 million in a later count, with roughly 12 million of them shared. Measured with immunoSEQ multiplex PCR; TCRdb has only the in-frame clones, and not every one. The DNA was the basis for D and trimming; V, J and clone size are from that table. The repertoire holds 110,000 to 150,000 clones, around 84% seen once, with about 2.6% in the top ten. This sequence originates from a boy younger than 10 in good health and CMV-seronegative. Sequenced: PBMCs.

The CDR3 protein is CATSRSRQGLYNEQFF. The CDR3 coding sequence is TGTGCCACCAGCCGGAGTCGACAGGGGTTGTACAATGAGCAGTTCTTC. This chain links TRBV15 with TRBJ2-1; 8 bases agree with TRBD1. The ends lost 5 bases at V and 4 bases at J; junction bases unmatched: 10. Looked up from germline, CDR1 is LNHNV and CDR2 is YYDKDF (reference sequence). The CDR3 covers 16 residues.